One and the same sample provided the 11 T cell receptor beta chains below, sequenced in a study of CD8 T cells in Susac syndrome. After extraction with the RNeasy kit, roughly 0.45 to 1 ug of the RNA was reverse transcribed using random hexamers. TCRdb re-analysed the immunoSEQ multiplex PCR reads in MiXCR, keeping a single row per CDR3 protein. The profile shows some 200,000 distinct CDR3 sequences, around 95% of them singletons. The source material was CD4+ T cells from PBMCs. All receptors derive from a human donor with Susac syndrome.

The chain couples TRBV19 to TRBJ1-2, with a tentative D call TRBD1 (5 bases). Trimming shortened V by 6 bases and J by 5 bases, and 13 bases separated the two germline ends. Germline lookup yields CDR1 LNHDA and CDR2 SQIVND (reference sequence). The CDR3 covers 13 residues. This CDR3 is CASRWGSGYGYTF. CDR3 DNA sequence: TGTGCCAGTAGGTGGGGGAGTGGATATGGCTACACCTTC.

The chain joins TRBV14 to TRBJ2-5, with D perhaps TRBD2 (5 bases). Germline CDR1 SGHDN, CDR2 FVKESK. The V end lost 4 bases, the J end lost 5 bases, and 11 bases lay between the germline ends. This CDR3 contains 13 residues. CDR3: CASSPIRGETQYF. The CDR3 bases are TGTGCCAGCAGCCCTATTCGCGGGGAGACCCAGTACTTC.

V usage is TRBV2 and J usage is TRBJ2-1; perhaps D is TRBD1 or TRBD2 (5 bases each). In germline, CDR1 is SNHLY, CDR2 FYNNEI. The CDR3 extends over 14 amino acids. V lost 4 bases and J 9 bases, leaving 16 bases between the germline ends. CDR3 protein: CASSGGALRSEQFF. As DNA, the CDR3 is TGTGCCAGCAGTGGAGGGGCCCTCCGGAGTGAGCAGTTCTTC.

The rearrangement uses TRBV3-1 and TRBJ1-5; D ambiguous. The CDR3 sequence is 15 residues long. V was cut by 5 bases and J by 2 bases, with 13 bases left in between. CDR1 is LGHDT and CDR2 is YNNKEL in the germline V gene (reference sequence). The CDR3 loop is CASSTTGSGNQPQHF. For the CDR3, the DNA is TGTGCCAGCAGCACAACGGGGAGCGGCAATCAGCCCCAGCATTTT.

The chain's CDR3 is CSAGGAGSYEQYF. CDR3 nucleotides: TGCAGCGCTGGAGGGGCAGGCTCCTACGAGCAGTACTTC. This rearrangement joins TRBV29-1 to TRBJ2-7; maybe TRBD2 (6 bases). V lost 7 bases, J lost 0 bases, and 13 bases lay in between. Germline V gene lookup returns CDR1 SQVTM and CDR2 ANQGSEA. The CDR3 has 13 amino acids.

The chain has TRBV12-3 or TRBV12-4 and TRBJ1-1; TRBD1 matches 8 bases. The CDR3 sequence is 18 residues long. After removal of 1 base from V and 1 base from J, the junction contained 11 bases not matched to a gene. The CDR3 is CASSLVGWAGGENTEAFF. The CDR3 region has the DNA TGTGCCAGCAGTTTAGTCGGGTGGGCAGGGGGCGAGAACACTGAAGCTTTCTTT.

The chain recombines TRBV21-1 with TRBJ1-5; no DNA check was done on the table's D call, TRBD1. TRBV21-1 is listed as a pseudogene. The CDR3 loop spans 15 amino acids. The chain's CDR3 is CASSKGARGRQPQHF. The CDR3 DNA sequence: TGTGCCAGCAGCAAAGGGGCGCGGGGGAGGCAGCCCCAGCATTTT.

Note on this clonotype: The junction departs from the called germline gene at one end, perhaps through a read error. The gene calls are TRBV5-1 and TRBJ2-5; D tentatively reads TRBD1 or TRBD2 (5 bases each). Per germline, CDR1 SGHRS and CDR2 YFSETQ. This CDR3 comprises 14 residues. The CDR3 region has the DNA TGCGCCAGCAGCTGGGGACCCGGCCAAGGGACCCAGTACTTC. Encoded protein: CASSWGPGQGTQYF.

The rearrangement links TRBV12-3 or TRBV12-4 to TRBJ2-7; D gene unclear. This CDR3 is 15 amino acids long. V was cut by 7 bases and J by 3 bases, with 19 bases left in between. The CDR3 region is CASTPLGRHFYEQYF. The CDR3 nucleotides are TGTGCCAGCACCCCCCTGGGCAGACATTTCTACGAGCAGTACTTC.

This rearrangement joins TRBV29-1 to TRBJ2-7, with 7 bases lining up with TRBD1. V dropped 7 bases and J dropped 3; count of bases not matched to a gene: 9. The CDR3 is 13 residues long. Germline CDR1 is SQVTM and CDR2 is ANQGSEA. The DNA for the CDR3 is TGCAGCGCCGGGGCAGGGGGAAGCTACGAGCAGTACTTC. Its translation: CSAGAGGSYEQYF.

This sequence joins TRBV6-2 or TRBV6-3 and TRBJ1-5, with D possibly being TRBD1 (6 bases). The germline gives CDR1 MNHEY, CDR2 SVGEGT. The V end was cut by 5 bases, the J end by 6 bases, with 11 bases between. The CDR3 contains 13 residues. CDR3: CASSRGGSQPQHF. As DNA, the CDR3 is TGTGCCAGCAGTCGAGGGGGAAGTCAGCCCCAGCATTTT.